These T cell receptor beta chains were read from a single sample in a study of T cells in Graves' hyperthyroidism and ophthalmopathy. TCRdb processed the multiplex PCR reads anew with MiXCR; each CDR3 protein has one entry. Among 400,000 to 550,000 distinct CDR3 sequences listed, 24% were seen once. Input material: blood. The receptor source for this set is a woman aged 25 to 45 with Graves' ophthalmopathy. CDR3s leave out the opening cysteine and the closing phenylalanine or tryptophan. Each record gives: V gene, J gene, CDR3 protein.

v_call: TRBV15; j_call: TRBJ1-4; cdr3_aa: ATSGYRDEKLF
v_call: TRBV28; j_call: TRBJ2-7; cdr3_aa: ASSLERNGYEQY
v_call: TRBV15; j_call: TRBJ2-7; cdr3_aa: ATSRDKTTRH
v_call: TRBV19; j_call: TRBJ2-2; cdr3_aa: ASSIDGWAGASPGELF
v_call: TRBV20-1; j_call: TRBJ2-6; cdr3_aa: SARDIKGTISGANVLT
v_call: TRBV7-2; j_call: TRBJ1-2; cdr3_aa: AGSSQGWEGYT
v_call: TRBV18; j_call: TRBJ2-2; cdr3_aa: ASSPPSRSGELF
v_call: TRBV7-9; j_call: TRBJ1-1; cdr3_aa: ASSLLLGAGAF
v_call: TRBV5-1; j_call: TRBJ2-4; cdr3_aa: ASSPLPGSKNIQY
v_call: TRBV30; j_call: TRBJ1-3; cdr3_aa: AWSVPGGLNTIY